The 12 T cell receptor beta chains reported below all come from one sample, sequenced in a study of chemoradiotherapy in HPV16-positive cancers (dated by TCRdb to about 2022). Receptors were amplified or captured by the immunoSEQ multiplex PCR assay. Held by TCRdb, this immuneACCESS table contains in-frame sequences only and omits some clones. Under half of the omission traces to an unresolved V gene where checked; the cause of the rest is unknown. The sample includes 3,000 to 4,000 clones, with approximately 78% observed a single time. The ten largest clones add up to around 9.3% of the sample. This material consisted of tumor tissue, taken from a patient who underwent chemoradiotherapy. The receptors derive from a human donor with HPV-associated anogenital cancer.

This clone was picked up a small number of times. The rearrangement uses TRBV6-6 and TRBJ2-3, with 7 bases that match TRBD2. CDR1 and CDR2 (germline): MNHNY, SVGAGI (reference sequence). There are 16 residues in the CDR3. V lost 6 bases, J lost 1 base, and 10 bases stayed unmatched. CDR3 protein: CASSFERGPGTDTQYF. The CDR3 DNA follows: TGTGCCAGCAGCTTCGAGCGGGGCCCTGGCACAGATACGCAGTATTTT.

The chain couples TRBV5-4 to TRBJ1-3; tentative D call: TRBD1 (5 bases). CDR1 SGHNT and CDR2 YYREEE come from the germline V gene (reference sequence). V shed 3 bases and J shed 0 bases, with 16 bases lying between them. This CDR3 has 17 amino acids. CDR3 residues: CASSWARDGSSGNTIYF. The CDR3 DNA follows: TGTGCCAGCAGCTGGGCAAGGGACGGCAGCTCTGGAAACACCATATATTTT.

The V call is TRBV30, the J call TRBJ1-1; D uncertain. In germline, CDR1 is GTSNPN, CDR2 SVGIG (reference sequence). V was shortened by 2 bases and J by 2 bases, with 9 bases between the two germline ends. The CDR3 totals 13 residues. The CDR3 spells CAWSLGGNTEAFF. CDR3 DNA sequence: TGTGCCTGGAGTCTGGGTGGTAACACTGAAGCTTTCTTT.

This clone is a singleton in its sample. This chain uses TRBV18 with TRBJ1-4; TRBD1 agrees at 7 bases. The CDR3 consists of 15 residues. V lost 2 bases, J lost 8 bases, and 8 bases stayed unmatched. Per the germline V gene, CDR1 is KGHSH and CDR2 is LQKENI. The CDR3 DNA is TGTGCCAGCTCACCAACCCAGGGGGGCGCGGAAAAACTGTTTTTT. This codes for CASSPTQGGAEKLFF.

CDR3 sequence reads: CASSGLATSGPNEQFF. For the CDR3, the DNA is TGTGCCAGCAGTGGACTCGCGACTAGCGGTCCGAATGAGCAGTTCTTC. V is TRBV6-4 and J is TRBJ2-1; TRBD2 matches 9 bases. The germline CDR1 and CDR2 sequences are MRHNA and SNTAGT. The CDR3 consists of 16 residues. The V segment lost 4 bases and the J segment 7 bases; nucleotides outside the gene matches: 11.

The rearrangement uses TRBV11-2 and TRBJ2-3; 10 bases are a match to TRBD2. CDR1 and CDR2 (germline): SGHAT, FQNNGV. The CDR3 loop spans 19 amino acids. V gave up 0 bases and J gave up 2 bases; unmatched junction bases: 11. CDR3 amino acids: CASSLDPKLAGAFTDTQYF. DNA of the CDR3: TGTGCCAGCAGCTTAGACCCCAAGCTAGCGGGGGCTTTCACAGATACGCAGTATTTT.

This clone was observed a single time. The chain couples TRBV18 to TRBJ1-3, with D unclear. Germline-derived CDR1 and CDR2 are KGHSH and LQKENI. This CDR3 is 13 amino acids long. V gave up 2 bases and J gave up 1 base, with 3 bases separating them. Written as DNA, the CDR3 is TGTGCCAGCTCACCAACATCTGGAAACACCATATATTTT. Translated, it gives CASSPTSGNTIYF. The full variable domain, its missing parts supplied by reference TRBV18 and TRBJ1-3, is NAGVMQNPRHLVRRRGQEARLRCSPMKGHSHVYWYRQLPEEGLKFMVYLQKENIIDESGMPKERFSAEFPKEGPSILRIQQVVRGDSAAYFCASSPTSGNTIYFGEGSWLTVV.

This chain uses TRBV4-1 with TRBJ1-5; weak D call: TRBD1 (6 bases). The CDR3 loop spans 16 amino acids. The germline CDR1 and CDR2 sequences are MGHRA and YSYEKL. The germline V and J ends were trimmed by 4 bases and 4 bases, with 17 bases remaining between them. CDR3 sequence: CASSRLSGQGNQPQHF. For the CDR3, the DNA is TGCGCCAGCAGCCGCCTCAGTGGGCAGGGGAATCAGCCCCAGCATTTT.

The V call is TRBV5-6, the J call TRBJ1-2; 7 nucleotides match TRBD1. The CDR3 is 17 amino acids. V trimming: 0 bases; J trimming: 4 bases; junction bases outside the gene matches: 12. The germline V gene encodes CDR1 SGHDT and CDR2 YYEEEE. The CDR3 sequence: CASSLGEEGAVIYGYTF. The CDR3 coding sequence is TGTGCCAGCAGCTTGGGGGAAGAGGGGGCAGTCATCTATGGCTACACCTTC. Based on the CDR3 plus reference TRBV5-6 and TRBJ1-2, the full variable domain is DAGVTQSPTHLIKTRGQQVTLRCSPKSGHDTVSWYQQALGQGPQFIFQYYEEEERQRGNFPDRFSGHQFPNYSSELNVNALLLGDSALYLCASSLGEEGAVIYGYTFGSGTRLTVV.

With regard to this clone: Other DNA sequences of this sample code for an identical CDR3. The chain employs TRBV4-1 and TRBJ2-5; unclear D gene. The V end was cut by 0 bases, the J end by 2 bases, with 13 bases between. The CDR3 spans 16 residues. CDR1 and CDR2 (germline): MGHRA, YSYEKL. The CDR3 spells CASSQEVLLGQETQYF. CDR3 nucleotides: TGCGCCAGCAGCCAAGAGGTCCTCCTGGGGCAAGAGACCCAGTACTTC.

This clone turned up a few times. The chain carries TRBV11-1 and TRBJ2-3; 8 bases align to TRBD1. The V segment lost 1 base and the J segment 7 bases; nucleotides outside the gene matches: 10. This CDR3 has 16 amino acids. Germline CDR1 and CDR2: SGHAT and FQDESV (reference sequence). The CDR3: CASSLDPGQGKNTQYF. The CDR3 region has the DNA TGTGCCAGCAGCTTAGATCCCGGACAGGGAAAAAATACGCAGTATTTT.

V usage is TRBV5-1 and J usage is TRBJ1-4, with 7 bases matching TRBD1. Per germline, CDR1 SGHRS and CDR2 YFSETQ. The V segment lost 0 bases and the J segment 12 bases; nucleotides outside the gene matches: 5. The CDR3 spans 13 residues. CDR3 sequence: CASSLGIQGELFF. The DNA of the CDR3 is TGCGCCAGCAGCTTGGGTATCCAGGGGGAACTGTTTTTT.